These 5 T cell receptor beta chains were sequenced from one sample in a study of cytomegalovirus exposure and HLA in healthy donors. 13 Jbeta primers and 60 Vbeta primers were used for the PCR. This table comes from immunoSEQ multiplex PCR, and its TCRdb copy is limited to in-frame clones, with some not included. The sample contains 150,000 or so clones, roughly 80% of which appear only once. The sample comprised PBMCs. These receptors all stem from a woman aged 40 to 50 in good health and CMV-seropositive.

To note about this clone: A junction boundary mismatches the germline segment, possibly from a read error. The chain has TRBV7-9 and TRBJ2-3; 11 nucleotides match TRBD2. CDR3 length equals 18 residues. Germline V CDR1 and CDR2: SEHNR, FQNEAQ (reference sequence). The CDR3 bases are TGTTCCAGCACTCTCTGGGGTAGCGGGGGGGCAGGATCAGATACGCAGTATTTT. Translation: CSSTLWGSGGAGSDTQYF. The variable domain in full, completed from reference TRBV7-9 and TRBJ2-3, reads DTGVSQNPRHKITKRGQNVTFRCDPISEHNRLYWYRQTLGQGPEFLTYFQNEAQLEKSRLLSDRFSAERPKGSFSTLEIQRTEQGDSAMYLCSSTLWGSGGAGSDTQYFGPGTRLTVL.

This clone was seen only a few times. This sequence joins TRBV6-5 and TRBJ1-3, with D tentatively TRBD1 (5 bases). The germline V gene encodes CDR1 MNHEY and CDR2 SVGAGI. The V end lost 9 bases, the J end lost 8 bases, and 20 bases lay between the germline ends. The CDR3 length is 14 residues. CDR3 in amino acids: CASRRGQASYTIYF. The CDR3 nucleotides read TGTGCCAGTCGGAGGGGCCAGGCATCGTACACCATATATTTT.

The chain links TRBV29-1 to TRBJ2-3, with 9 bases fitting TRBD1. V shed 6 bases and J 2 bases; nucleotides not matched to a gene: 6. CDR1 SQVTM and CDR2 ANQGSEA come from the germline V gene. This CDR3 contains 14 residues. CDR3 amino acids: CSVPRQGVTDTQYF. CDR3 DNA: TGCAGCGTGCCTCGACAGGGGGTCACAGATACGCAGTATTTT.

V is TRBV13 and J is TRBJ2-1; 7 bases align to TRBD1. The CDR3 runs 14 residues. Looked up from germline, CDR1 is PRHDT and CDR2 is FYEKMQ (reference sequence). The V gene end was trimmed by 4 bases and the J gene end by 4 bases; junction bases not matched to a gene: 4. The CDR3 DNA follows: TGTGCCAGCAGCTCGACAGGGTCTTACAATGAGCAGTTCTTC. It encodes CASSSTGSYNEQFF.

This clone has ten or more counts. The chain carries TRBV5-1 and TRBJ1-1; possible D gene TRBD1, 6 bases. Germline V gene sequence: CDR1 SGHRS, CDR2 YFSETQ. This CDR3 is built from 16 residues. The V and J ends lost 4 bases and 5 bases respectively, with 21 bases between them. The CDR3 spells CASSPLMTGWETEAFF. CDR3 coding DNA: TGCGCCAGCAGCCCCTTGATGACAGGATGGGAGACTGAAGCTTTCTTT. The full variable domain, completed using reference TRBV5-1 and TRBJ1-1, is KAGVTQTPRYLIKTRGQQVTLSCSPISGHRSVSWYQQTPGQGLQFLFEYFSETQRNKGNFPGRFSGRQFSNSRSEMNVSTLELGDSALYLCASSPLMTGWETEAFFGQGTRLTVV.